The 25 T cell receptor beta chains listed next were all sequenced from one sample in a study of cytomegalovirus exposure and HLA in healthy donors. This PCR relied on a set of 60 Vbeta primers and 13 Jbeta primers. Produced via immunoSEQ multiplex PCR; TCRdb's table is partial and in-frame only. The listing records about 110,000 clones. Sequencing used PBMCs. These receptors all come from a man aged 50 to 60 in good health and CMV-seronegative.

The gene calls are TRBV13 and TRBJ2-1, with 12 bases matching TRBD1. Germline-derived CDR1 and CDR2 are PRHDT and FYEKMQ (reference sequence). The CDR3 totals 16 residues. After removal of 1 base from V and 9 bases from J, the junction contained 7 bases not matched to a gene. The CDR3 loop reads CASSLVGTGGRSEQFF. CDR3 coding DNA: TGTGCCAGCAGCTTAGTAGGGACAGGGGGCCGGAGTGAGCAGTTCTTC. Full variable domain (rest looked up from reference TRBV13 and TRBJ2-1): AAGVIQSPRHLIKEKRETATLKCYPIPRHDTVYWYQQGPGQDPQFLISFYEKMQSDKGSIPDRFSAQQFSDYHSELNMSSLELGDSALYFCASSLVGTGGRSEQFFGPGTRLTVL.

The chain joins TRBV6-5 to TRBJ1-2; weak D call: TRBD1 (6 bases). The V and J ends lost 11 bases and 4 bases respectively, with 17 bases between them. The CDR3 length is 13 residues. Germline CDR1 MNHEY, CDR2 SVGAGI. The CDR3 DNA reads TGTGCCTCGGCACGGACAGCGCTCTATGGCTACACCTTC. It specifies CASARTALYGYTF.

The chain carries TRBV7-2 and TRBJ2-7; unclear D gene. Trimming shortened V by 2 bases and J by 10 bases, and 12 bases separated the two germline ends. The germline CDR1 and CDR2 sequences are SGHTA and FQGNSA. The CDR3 has 12 amino acids. The CDR3 region is CASSLNGRQQYF. CDR3 sequence (DNA): TGTGCCAGCAGCTTAAATGGGCGACAACAGTACTTC.

The CDR3 reads CASSLSPDTQYF. The CDR3 DNA reads TGTGCCAGCTCACTGAGCCCAGATACGCAGTATTTT. V is TRBV18 and J is TRBJ2-3; no reliable D call. Trimming shortened V by 4 bases and J by 4 bases, and 6 bases separated the two germline ends. CDR1 is KGHSH and CDR2 is LQKENI in the germline V gene. CDR3 length: 12 amino acids.

The genes are TRBV5-4 and TRBJ1-2; perhaps TRBD1 as D (5 bases). The CDR3 extends over 17 amino acids. Germline V gene lookup returns CDR1 SGHNT and CDR2 YYREEE (reference sequence). The ends were cut back, 1 base at V and 2 bases at J, with 18 bases in the middle. In DNA, the CDR3 is TGTGCCAGCAGCTTGTCTCTTAGTATCGCAGGGAACTATGGCTACACCTTC. It translates to CASSLSLSIAGNYGYTF.

The chain has TRBV5-1 and TRBJ2-2; D possibly corresponds to TRBD2 (5 bases). The CDR3 contains 16 residues. From germline, CDR1 is SGHRS and CDR2 YFSETQ. V dropped 4 bases and J dropped 1 base, with 14 bases sitting between them. CDR3 residues: CASSQRAGQNTGELFF. The CDR3 DNA reads TGCGCCAGCAGCCAACGGGCGGGCCAGAACACCGGGGAGCTGTTTTTT.

CDR3 sequence: CASSLDWTSTDTQYF. CDR3 bases: TGTGCCAGCAGCTTGGATTGGACTAGCACAGATACGCAGTATTTT. V and J are TRBV5-5 and TRBJ2-3; possible D gene TRBD2, 5 bases. The CDR3 loop spans 15 amino acids. CDR1 is SGHKS, CDR2 YYEKEE, per germline (reference sequence). V was trimmed by 0 bases and J by 0 bases, leaving 8 bases between them.

The rearrangement links TRBV10-1 to TRBJ1-6; 8 nucleotides match TRBD1. There are 14 residues in the CDR3. Trimming at V came to 6 bases and at J to 7 bases, leaving 5 bases not matched to a gene. Germline loops: CDR1 WNHNN, CDR2 SYGVQD (reference sequence). The CDR3 DNA reads as TGCGCCAGCAGCCGGGACAGGCAAAATTCACCCCTCCACTTT. It yields the protein CASSRDRQNSPLHF.

The chain employs TRBV6-5 and TRBJ2-2; D is perhaps TRBD1 (6 bases). This CDR3 comprises 14 residues. Trimming took off 1 base at V and 6 bases at J, with 9 bases between the two ends. Germline CDR1 is MNHEY and CDR2 is SVGAGI. The CDR3 DNA reads as TGTGCCAGCAGTTACTACAGGGAGTCCGGGGAGCTGTTTTTT. Translated: CASSYYRESGELFF.

J is TRBJ1-1 and V is TRBV5-1; no firm D call. V was pared by 9 bases and J by 1 base, with 13 bases between. Germline CDR1 and CDR2: SGHRS and YFSETQ. The CDR3 is made up of 13 amino acids. The CDR3 nucleotides read TGCGCCACAAACGGGGAGGGGAACACTGAAGCTTTCTTT. Amino acid sequence: CATNGEGNTEAFF.

The chain recombines TRBV18 with TRBJ2-1, with no clear D. CDR3 length equals 14 residues. Germline CDR1 is KGHSH and CDR2 is LQKENI. Trimming took 2 bases from V and 2 from J, leaving 7 bases between them. The CDR3 nucleotides read TGTGCCAGCTCACCAGGCGGTACCTACAATGAGCAGTTCTTC. Its translation: CASSPGGTYNEQFF.

The chain uses TRBV11-3 and TRBJ2-5, with no clear D. V was shortened by 4 bases and J by 1 base, with 13 bases between the two germline ends. CDR1 and CDR2 from the germline V gene are SGHNT and YENEEA. This CDR3 comprises 15 residues. CDR3 loop: CASSYLWQAQETQYF. CDR3 coding DNA: TGTGCCAGCAGCTATCTGTGGCAGGCCCAAGAGACCCAGTACTTC.

The rearrangement uses TRBV5-6 and TRBJ2-7; unclear D gene. The germline gives CDR1 SGHDT, CDR2 YYEEEE. With 0 bases removed from V and 2 bases from J, the gap between germline ends came to 9 bases. The CDR3 extends over 14 amino acids. The CDR3 bases are TGTGCCAGCAGCTTGGGCGGTACTACCTACGAGCAGTACTTC. Translating gives CASSLGGTTYEQYF.

CDR3 in amino acids: CASSGPYTDTTEAFF. CDR3 bases: TGTGCCAGCAGTGGACCTTACACCGACACCACTGAAGCTTTCTTT. The rearrangement uses TRBV25-1 and TRBJ1-1; D uncertain. This CDR3 region has 15 residues. V was clipped by 4 bases and J by 4 bases, with 16 bases between them. Per germline, CDR1 MGHDK and CDR2 SYGVNS.

J is TRBJ1-5 and V is TRBV6-1, with TRBD1 identical over 9 bases. Germline V gene data show CDR1 as MNHNS and CDR2 as SASEGT. J lost 3 bases, V lost 2 bases, and 11 bases had no gene match. The CDR3 is 18 amino acids. CDR3 in DNA: TGTGCCAGCAGTGAATCCTTAAACCGGGACAGGGTCAATCAGCCCCAGCATTTT. Protein product: CASSESLNRDRVNQPQHF.

The chain has TRBV4-1 and TRBJ1-5, with D possibly TRBD1 on 6 matching bases. The CDR3 is 15 amino acids. Germline CDR1 MGHRA, CDR2 YSYEKL. V dropped 4 bases and J dropped 7 bases, with 17 bases sitting between them. DNA of the CDR3: TGCGCCAGCAGCCCATTCGGGGGGCGAGGGCAGCCCCAGCATTTT. Translation: CASSPFGGRGQPQHF.

The chain couples TRBV4-1 to TRBJ1-2; no clear D gene. V was pared by 7 bases and J by 0 bases, with 12 bases between. Germline CDR1 is MGHRA and CDR2 is YSYEKL. The CDR3 runs to 14 residues. CDR3 residues: CASTERLANYGYTF. In DNA form, the CDR3 reads TGCGCCAGCACCGAGAGACTAGCTAACTATGGCTACACCTTC.

This chain uses TRBV19 with TRBJ2-7; perhaps TRBD2 as D (6 bases). Per the germline V gene, CDR1 is LNHDA and CDR2 is SQIVND (reference sequence). Trimming cost V 5 bases and J 3 bases, with 11 bases left between them. The CDR3 covers 13 residues. CDR3 in DNA: TGTGCCAGTAGTGCGGGACGGCGCTACGAGCAGTACTTC. It specifies CASSAGRRYEQYF.

The chain joins TRBV5-1 to TRBJ2-1; TRBD1 agrees at 8 bases. Trimming removed 0 bases from V and 3 bases from J; junction bases left unmatched: 2. The germline gives CDR1 SGHRS, CDR2 YFSETQ. CDR3 length: 15 residues. As DNA, the CDR3 is TGCGCCAGCAGCTTGGAACAGGGGGGCTACAATGAGCAGTTCTTC. It yields the protein CASSLEQGGYNEQFF.

V is TRBV7-9 and J is TRBJ2-5; a possible D gene is TRBD1 (5 bases). CDR1 and CDR2 (germline): SEHNR, FQNEAQ (reference sequence). V lost 4 bases and J 2 bases, leaving 11 bases between the germline ends. The CDR3 is made up of 14 amino acids. The CDR3: CASSSRQTQETQYF. CDR3 coding DNA: TGTGCCAGCAGCTCACGACAGACACAAGAGACCCAGTACTTC.

This chain links TRBV11-2 with TRBJ2-7; D not certain. The CDR3 runs 14 residues. V shed 0 bases and J shed 0 bases, with 6 bases lying between them. CDR1 is SGHAT and CDR2 is FQNNGV in the germline V gene. The CDR3 loop is CASSLDSRSYEQYF. For the CDR3, the DNA is TGTGCCAGCAGCTTAGATAGTCGCTCCTACGAGCAGTACTTC.

The genes are TRBV5-6 and TRBJ1-5; 7 positions agree with TRBD1. The CDR3 consists of 15 residues. Germline V gives CDR1 SGHDT, CDR2 YYEEEE. The V gene end was trimmed by 3 bases and the J gene end by 1 base; junction bases not matched to a gene: 4. The CDR3 DNA reads as TGTGCCAGCAGCTACGGGACAGCGAGCAATCAGCCCCAGCATTTT. This sequence encodes CASSYGTASNQPQHF.

This chain uses TRBV6-5 with TRBJ1-4; possibly TRBD1 for D (6 bases). The ends were cut back, 8 bases at V and 5 bases at J, with 12 bases in the middle. Germline V gene sequence: CDR1 MNHEY, CDR2 SVGAGI. The CDR3 extends over 13 amino acids. CDR3 nucleotides: TGTGCCAGCTTGGACAGAGAAAATGAAAAACTGTTTTTT. It codes for CASLDRENEKLFF.

The V call is TRBV7-2, the J call TRBJ1-2; TRBD1 matches at 12 bases. Germline CDR1 reads SGHTA; CDR2 reads FQGNSA. This CDR3 is 18 amino acids long. The V gene end was trimmed by 5 bases and the J gene end by 4 bases; junction bases not matched to a gene: 14. The CDR3 region has the DNA TGTGCCAGCAGCCTTACATTGGGACAGGGGGCAGGCCCCTATGGCTACACCTTC. It yields the protein CASSLTLGQGAGPYGYTF.

The chain joins TRBV2 to TRBJ2-5, with a weak D call TRBD2 (6 bases). The J call may be mistaken, given a closer DNA end match to TRBJ2-7. The CDR3 contains 15 residues. Germline V CDR1 and CDR2: SNHLY, FYNNEI. The CDR3: CASLLGTEGSYEQYF. The CDR3 nucleotides are TGTGCCAGCTTACTCGGGACTGAGGGCTCCTACGAGCAGTACTTC.